This is a list of T cell receptor beta chains from one sample in a study of blood T cell repertoires in COVID-19. Measured with immunoSEQ multiplex PCR; TCRdb has only the in-frame clones, and not every one. The table shows hundreds of thousands of clones, with about four fifths occurring only once. The sequenced sample was peripheral blood. The origin of the receptors is an elderly man with acute or convalescent COVID-19. Each CDR3 is given with its conserved first and last residue.

cdr3_aa cdr3_length j_call v_call
CASTRGTGVYEQYF 14 TRBJ2-7 TRBV5-4
CASSLGGSSYNEQFF 15 TRBJ2-1 TRBV11-3
CASSLGGGANEQFF 14 TRBJ2-1 TRBV28
CASSPTGYNEQFF 13 TRBJ2-1 TRBV18
CTSRRGGGANVLTF 14 TRBJ2-6 TRBV1
CASSGDSSSYEQYF 14 TRBJ2-7 TRBV2
CASTRGQGGSEQYF 14 TRBJ2-7 TRBV2
CASSSNLDRSYNEQFF 16 TRBJ2-1 TRBV5-6
CASSFQNQPQHF 12 TRBJ1-5 TRBV7-9
CASSQTGDYGYTF 13 TRBJ1-2 TRBV5-4
CASSLARLHEQYF 13 TRBJ2-7 TRBV7-9
CASSLVGGPRNTGELFF 17 TRBJ2-2 TRBV3-1/TRBV3-2
CASSLPGTGTYEQYF 15 TRBJ2-7 TRBV27
CATSRPDRGNQPQHF 15 TRBJ1-5 TRBV15
CASSWTQGKTEAFF 14 TRBJ1-1 TRBV7-9
CASSSHPTGSSNQPQHF 17 TRBJ1-5 TRBV27
CASRRSSALYNEQFF 15 TRBJ2-1 TRBV6-4
CSASPSYEQYF 11 TRBJ2-7 TRBV20-1
CASSRQGLTGGYTF 14 TRBJ1-2 TRBV6-5
CASSSAGLGPGEQYF 15 TRBJ2-7 TRBV5-1
CASSLSTSDRMRQPQHF 17 TRBJ1-5 TRBV6-2/TRBV6-3
CASSPETVRTEAFF 14 TRBJ1-1 TRBV18
CASSRDRANEQYF 13 TRBJ2-7 TRBV11-2
CAWSVGWGGSSYNEQFF 17 TRBJ2-1 TRBV30
CASSYGGSGNTIYF 14 TRBJ1-3 TRBV6-5
CASSSGQRGPEQYF 14 TRBJ2-7 TRBV6-5
CASSSYSTGAVSEKLFF 17 TRBJ1-4 TRBV28
CASSLGGAAFF 11 TRBJ1-1 TRBV5-1
CSAPGQHEQYF 11 TRBJ2-7 TRBV20-1
CACAQGGSNYGYTF 14 TRBJ1-2 TRBV5-4
CASSLAGGGGNEQYF 15 TRBJ2-7 TRBV7-9
CASSIAPQSEKLFF 14 TRBJ1-4 TRBV19
CASKAGANYGYTF 13 TRBJ1-2 TRBV19
CASSEDLRGNTIYF 14 TRBJ1-3 TRBV25-1
CASSTQGARGNQPQHF 16 TRBJ1-5 TRBV19
CASSRSAGIDEKLFF 15 TRBJ1-4 TRBV5-1
CASSFIGGLAKNIQYF 16 TRBJ2-4 TRBV5-1
CASSPGLGGGGYTF 14 TRBJ1-2 TRBV19
CATSDPSTGDHEQYF 15 TRBJ2-7 TRBV24-1
CSVAQQGQGNQPQHF 15 TRBJ1-5 TRBV29-1